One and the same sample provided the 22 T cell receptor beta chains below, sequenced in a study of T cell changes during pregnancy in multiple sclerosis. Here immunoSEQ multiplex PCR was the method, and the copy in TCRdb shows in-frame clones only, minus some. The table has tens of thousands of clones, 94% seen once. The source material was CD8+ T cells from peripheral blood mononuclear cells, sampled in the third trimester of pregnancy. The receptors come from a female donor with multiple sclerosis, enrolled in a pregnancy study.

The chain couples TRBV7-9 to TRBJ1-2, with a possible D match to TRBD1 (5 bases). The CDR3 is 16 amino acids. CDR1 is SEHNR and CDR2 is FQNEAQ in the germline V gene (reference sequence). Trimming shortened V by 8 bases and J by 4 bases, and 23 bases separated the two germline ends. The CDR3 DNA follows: TGTGCCAGCGCCTACCTGGGTTTGGGGCACGGCTATGGCTACACCTTC. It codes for CASAYLGLGHGYGYTF.

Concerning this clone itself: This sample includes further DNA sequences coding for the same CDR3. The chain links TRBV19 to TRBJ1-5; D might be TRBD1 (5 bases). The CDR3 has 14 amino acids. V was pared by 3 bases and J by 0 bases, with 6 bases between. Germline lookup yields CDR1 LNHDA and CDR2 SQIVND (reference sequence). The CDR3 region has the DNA TGTGCCAGTAGTATCAGGGATAGCAATCAGCCCCAGCATTTT. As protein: CASSIRDSNQPQHF.

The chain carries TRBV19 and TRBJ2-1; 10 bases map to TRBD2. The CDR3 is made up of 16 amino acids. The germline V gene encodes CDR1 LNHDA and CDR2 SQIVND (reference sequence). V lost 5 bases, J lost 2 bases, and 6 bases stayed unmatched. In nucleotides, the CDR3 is TGTGCCAGTAGTGCATCAACTAGCGGGACCTACAATGAGCAGTTCTTC. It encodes CASSASTSGTYNEQFF.

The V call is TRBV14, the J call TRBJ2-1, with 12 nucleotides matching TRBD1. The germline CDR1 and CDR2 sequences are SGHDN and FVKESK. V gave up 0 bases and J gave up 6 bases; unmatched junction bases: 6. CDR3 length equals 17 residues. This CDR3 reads CASSQEEGTGGLNEQFF. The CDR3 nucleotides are TGTGCCAGCAGCCAAGAAGAAGGGACAGGGGGCCTCAATGAGCAGTTCTTC.

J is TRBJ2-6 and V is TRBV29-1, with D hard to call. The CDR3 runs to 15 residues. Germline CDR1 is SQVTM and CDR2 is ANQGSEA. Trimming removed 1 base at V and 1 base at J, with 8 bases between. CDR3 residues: CSVEVTVSGANVLTF. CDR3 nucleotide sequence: TGCAGCGTTGAAGTCACAGTATCTGGGGCCAACGTCCTGACTTTC.

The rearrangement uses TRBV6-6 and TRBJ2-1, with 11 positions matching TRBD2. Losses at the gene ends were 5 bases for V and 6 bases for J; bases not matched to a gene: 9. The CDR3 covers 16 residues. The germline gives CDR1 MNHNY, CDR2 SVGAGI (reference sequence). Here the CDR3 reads CASSLPTSGIFNEQFF. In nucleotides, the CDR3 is TGTGCCAGCAGTCTTCCGACTAGCGGGATTTTCAATGAGCAGTTCTTC.

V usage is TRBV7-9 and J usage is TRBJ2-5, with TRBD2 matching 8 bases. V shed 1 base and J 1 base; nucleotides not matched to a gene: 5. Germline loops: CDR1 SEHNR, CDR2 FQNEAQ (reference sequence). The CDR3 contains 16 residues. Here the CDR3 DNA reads TGTGCCAGCAGCTTAGGTATTAGCGGGATCCAAGAGACCCAGTACTTC. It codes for CASSLGISGIQETQYF.

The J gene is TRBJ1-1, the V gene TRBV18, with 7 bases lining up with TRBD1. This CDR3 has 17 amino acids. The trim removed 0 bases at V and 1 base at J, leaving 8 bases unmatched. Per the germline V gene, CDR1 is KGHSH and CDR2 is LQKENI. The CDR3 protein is CASSPPTEGARNTEAFF. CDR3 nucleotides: TGTGCCAGCTCACCACCTACTGAGGGGGCCCGGAACACTGAAGCTTTCTTT. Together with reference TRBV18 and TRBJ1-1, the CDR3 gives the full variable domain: NAGVMQNPRHLVRRRGQEARLRCSPMKGHSHVYWYRQLPEEGLKFMVYLQKENIIDESGMPKERFSAEFPKEGPSILRIQQVVRGDSAAYFCASSPPTEGARNTEAFFGQGTRLTVV.

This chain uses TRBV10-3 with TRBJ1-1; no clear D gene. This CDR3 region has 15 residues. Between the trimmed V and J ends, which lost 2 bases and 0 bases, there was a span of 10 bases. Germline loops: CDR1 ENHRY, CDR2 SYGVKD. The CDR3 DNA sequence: TGTGCCATCAGTGAGCCCCAGGCCCTGAACACTGAAGCTTTCTTT. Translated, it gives CAISEPQALNTEAFF.

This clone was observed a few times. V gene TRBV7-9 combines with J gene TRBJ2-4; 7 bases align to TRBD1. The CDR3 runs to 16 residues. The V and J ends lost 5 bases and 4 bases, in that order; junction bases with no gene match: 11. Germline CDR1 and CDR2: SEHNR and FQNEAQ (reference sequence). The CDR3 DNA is TGTGCCAGCAGCCTGGGGACAGCCCGGGCAAAAAACATTCAGTACTTC. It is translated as CASSLGTARAKNIQYF.

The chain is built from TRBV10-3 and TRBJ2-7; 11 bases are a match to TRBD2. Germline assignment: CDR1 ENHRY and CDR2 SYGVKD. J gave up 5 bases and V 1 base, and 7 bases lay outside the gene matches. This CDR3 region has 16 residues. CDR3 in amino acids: CAISEYPGTSGHEQYF. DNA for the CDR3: TGTGCCATCAGTGAGTATCCCGGGACTAGCGGCCACGAGCAGTACTTC.

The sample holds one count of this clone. CDR3 nucleotides: TGCAGCGTTGAAGATGAGCGAATCTATGGCTACACCTTC. It translates to CSVEDERIYGYTF. The chain is built from TRBV29-1 and TRBJ1-2; D is unclear. Per germline, CDR1 SQVTM and CDR2 ANQGSEA. V lost 0 bases, J lost 4 bases, and 9 bases lay in between. The CDR3 is 13 amino acids.

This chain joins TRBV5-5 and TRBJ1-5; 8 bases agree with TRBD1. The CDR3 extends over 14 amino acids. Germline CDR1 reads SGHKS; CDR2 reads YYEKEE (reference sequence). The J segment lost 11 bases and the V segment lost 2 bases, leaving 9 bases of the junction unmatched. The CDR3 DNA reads TGTGCCAGCAGCTTAGTCCAGGGGGCCCAGGCCCAGCATTTT. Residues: CASSLVQGAQAQHF.

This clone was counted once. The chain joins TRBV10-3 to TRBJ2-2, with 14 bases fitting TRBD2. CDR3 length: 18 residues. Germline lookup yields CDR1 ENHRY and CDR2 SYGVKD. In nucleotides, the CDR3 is TGTGTCGTCGGAGGGGGACTAGCGGGAGCCGTTATCACCGGGGAGCTGTTTTTT. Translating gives CVVGGGLAGAVITGELFF.

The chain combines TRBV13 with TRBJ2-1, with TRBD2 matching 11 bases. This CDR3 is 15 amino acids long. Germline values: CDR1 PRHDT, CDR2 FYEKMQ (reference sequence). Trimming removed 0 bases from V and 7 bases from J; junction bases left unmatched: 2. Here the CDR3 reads CASSLGVAGGNEQFF. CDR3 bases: TGTGCCAGCAGCTTAGGCGTAGCGGGAGGGAATGAGCAGTTCTTC.

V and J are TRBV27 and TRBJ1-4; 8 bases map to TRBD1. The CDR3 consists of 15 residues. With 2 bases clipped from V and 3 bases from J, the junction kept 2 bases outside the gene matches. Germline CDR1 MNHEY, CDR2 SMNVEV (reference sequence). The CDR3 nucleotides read TGTGCCAGCAGTTTAACAGGGGGTTCTAATGAAAAACTGTTTTTT. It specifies CASSLTGGSNEKLFF.

CDR3 sequence (DNA): TGTGCCAGCTCATCAAGAATTTCACCGGGACTAGCACTCAATGAGCAGTTCTTC. This codes for CASSSRISPGLALNEQFF. V usage is TRBV18 and J usage is TRBJ2-1; 9 positions agree with TRBD2. The CDR3 spans 18 residues. The V gene's germline CDR1 is KGHSH and CDR2 LQKENI. The V segment lost 5 bases and the J segment 6 bases; nucleotides outside the gene matches: 17.

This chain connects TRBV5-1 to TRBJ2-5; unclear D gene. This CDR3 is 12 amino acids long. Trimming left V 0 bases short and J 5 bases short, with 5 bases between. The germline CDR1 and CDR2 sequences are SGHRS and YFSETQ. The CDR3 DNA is TGCGCCAGCAGCTTGGCTACCGAGACCCAGTACTTC. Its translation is CASSLATETQYF.

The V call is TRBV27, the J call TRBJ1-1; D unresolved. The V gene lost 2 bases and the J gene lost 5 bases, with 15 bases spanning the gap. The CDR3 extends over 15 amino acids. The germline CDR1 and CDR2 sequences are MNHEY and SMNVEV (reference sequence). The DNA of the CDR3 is TGTGCCAGCAGTTTAGGTTACCCCCCCGGGACTGAAGCTTTCTTT. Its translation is CASSLGYPPGTEAFF.

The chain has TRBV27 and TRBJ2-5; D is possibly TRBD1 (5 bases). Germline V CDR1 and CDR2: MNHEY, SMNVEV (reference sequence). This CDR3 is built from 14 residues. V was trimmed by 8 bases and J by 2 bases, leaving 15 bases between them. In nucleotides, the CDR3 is TGTGCCAGCGGGGCCGTGACAGCACAAGAGACCCAGTACTTC. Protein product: CASGAVTAQETQYF.

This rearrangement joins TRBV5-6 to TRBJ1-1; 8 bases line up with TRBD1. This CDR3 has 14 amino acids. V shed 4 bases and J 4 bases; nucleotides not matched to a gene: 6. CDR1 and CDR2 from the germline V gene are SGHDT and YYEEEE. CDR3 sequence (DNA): TGTGCCAGCAGCGAGACAGGGGTATTCACTGAAGCTTTCTTT. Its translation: CASSETGVFTEAFF. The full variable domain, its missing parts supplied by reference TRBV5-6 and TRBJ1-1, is DAGVTQSPTHLIKTRGQQVTLRCSPKSGHDTVSWYQQALGQGPQFIFQYYEEEERQRGNFPDRFSGHQFPNYSSELNVNALLLGDSALYLCASSETGVFTEAFFGQGTRLTVV.

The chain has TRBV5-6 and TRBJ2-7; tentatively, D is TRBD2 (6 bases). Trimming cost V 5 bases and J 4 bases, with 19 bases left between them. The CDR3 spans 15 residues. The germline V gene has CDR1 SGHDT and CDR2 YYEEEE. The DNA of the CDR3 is TGTGCCAGCAGATGGGGCTCTGGGACTGGGTACGAGCAGTACTTC. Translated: CASRWGSGTGYEQYF.